This T cell receptor beta chain is drawn from a study of blood T cell repertoires in COVID-19. The protocol was immunoSEQ multiplex PCR, while the TCRdb copy is restricted to in-frame clones and leaves out a portion. Of around 100,000 clones detected, 85% appear once; the ten largest clones hold just over 5.5%. Sequencing used peripheral blood. The source is a woman aged 60-70 years with COVID-19, enrolled during active disease.

As DNA, the CDR3 is TGCGCCAGCAGCCAAGAGGATTCGGGACTAGCGGGCTTCGGGGAGCTGTTTTTT. This encodes CASSQEDSGLAGFGELFF. The chain uses TRBV4-1 and TRBJ2-2; 12 positions agree with TRBD2. Trimming took 0 bases from V and 7 from J; bases not matched to a gene: 9. The CDR3 runs 18 residues. The germline CDR1 and CDR2 sequences are MGHRA and YSYEKL.